This TCR beta chain came from a study of blood T cell repertoires in COVID-19. The germline V gene has CDR1 KGHDR and CDR2 SFDVKD. The length of the CDR3 is 13 residues. V was trimmed by 2 bases and J by 4 bases, leaving 4 bases between them. The data were produced by immunoSEQ multiplex PCR, yet TCRdb's version contains in-frame clones alone and is incomplete. Among over 150,000 clones listed, 78% were seen once. V usage is TRBV24-1 and J usage is TRBJ2-2; D call uncertain. The sample consisted of peripheral blood. The receptor was isolated from a man at least 80 years old with acute or convalescent COVID-19. The CDR3 reads CATSDYITGELFF. The CDR3 nucleotides are TGTGCCACCAGTGATTACATCACCGGGGAGCTGTTTTTT.